This T cell receptor beta chain comes out of a study of OX40 agonist ivuxolimab in advanced cancers. Blood was sampled at baseline, cycle 4 day 1, and cycle 7 day 1. Worth noting for this clone: The antigen is unknown.

V gave up 4 bases and J gave up 9 bases; unmatched junction bases: 11. Looked up from germline, CDR1 is SGHRS and CDR2 is YFSETQ. The length of the CDR3 is 15 residues. General study results and limits: Partly responding patients at 0.1-3.0 mg/kg showed some of the smallest clonal expansion.

TCRdb's copy holds only in-frame clones and misses some; the assay was immunoSEQ multiplex PCR. The sample comprises under 95,000 clones, over 90% of which are singletons, and under 8% rests with the top ten. This chain links TRBV5-1 with TRBJ2-1; 9 bases map to TRBD2. The receptor was isolated from an adult with an advanced solid tumor such as melanoma, head and neck, liver or kidney cancer. The sample consisted of CD4+ or CD8+ T cells sorted from blood, taken in a trial of the OX40 agonist ivuxolimab. The CDR3 loop is CASSPGTSWEGEQFF. The CDR3, as DNA: TGCGCCAGCAGCCCTGGGACTAGCTGGGAAGGTGAGCAGTTCTTC.